A single sample is the source of the 4 T cell receptor beta chains below, sequenced in a study of shared clonotypes between healthy human individuals. Profiled with immunoSEQ multiplex PCR; TCRdb holds only in-frame clones, not every one. The repertoire includes over 750,000 clones, about 97% of them detected once, and around 0.25% sits in the top ten. Naive-designated CD8 cells lacked CD45RO, were positively enriched for CCR7, and omitted terminally differentiated effector memory CD45RA+ cells. The sequenced sample consisted of naive CD8+ T cells sorted from blood. The receptors were gathered from a man aged 30-40 years in good health.

Comment on this clone: The same CDR3 also results from other DNA sequences found in this sample. The V and J genes are TRBV7-6 and TRBJ2-7, with D possibly matching TRBD2 (5 bases). CDR3 length: 12 amino acids. CDR1 and CDR2 (germline): SGHVS, FNYEAQ. Trimming removed 4 bases at V and 2 bases at J, with 6 bases between. The CDR3 here is CASSSGTYEQYF. CDR3 bases: TGTGCCAGCAGCTCCGGGACCTACGAGCAGTACTTC.

The chain is built from TRBV9 and TRBJ2-7; a weak D match, TRBD1 (6 bases). The CDR3 is 14 residues long. The germline V gene encodes CDR1 SGDLS and CDR2 YYNGEE. The V and J ends lost 4 bases and 3 bases respectively, with 14 bases between them. The CDR3 sequence is CASSPTDSFYEQYF. In DNA, the CDR3 is TGTGCCAGCAGCCCAACGGACAGCTTCTACGAGCAGTACTTC.

V is TRBV5-1 and J is TRBJ2-3; perhaps TRBD1 as D (6 bases). The CDR3 spans 17 residues. Trimming stripped 2 bases from V and 1 base from J, with 17 bases between. Germline CDR1 SGHRS, CDR2 YFSETQ. The CDR3 DNA reads TGCGCCAGCAGCTTCGTAGGGGGAGTTACGGGCACAGATACGCAGTATTTT. It is translated as CASSFVGGVTGTDTQYF.

The genes are TRBV5-6 and TRBJ2-1; the D is unclear. Per germline, CDR1 SGHDT and CDR2 YYEEEE. Trimming removed 4 bases at V and 0 bases at J, with 14 bases between. This CDR3 is 16 amino acids long. In DNA, the CDR3 is TGTGCCAGCAGCCCGAGTGTAGCCAACTCCTACAATGAGCAGTTCTTC. Translated, it gives CASSPSVANSYNEQFF.